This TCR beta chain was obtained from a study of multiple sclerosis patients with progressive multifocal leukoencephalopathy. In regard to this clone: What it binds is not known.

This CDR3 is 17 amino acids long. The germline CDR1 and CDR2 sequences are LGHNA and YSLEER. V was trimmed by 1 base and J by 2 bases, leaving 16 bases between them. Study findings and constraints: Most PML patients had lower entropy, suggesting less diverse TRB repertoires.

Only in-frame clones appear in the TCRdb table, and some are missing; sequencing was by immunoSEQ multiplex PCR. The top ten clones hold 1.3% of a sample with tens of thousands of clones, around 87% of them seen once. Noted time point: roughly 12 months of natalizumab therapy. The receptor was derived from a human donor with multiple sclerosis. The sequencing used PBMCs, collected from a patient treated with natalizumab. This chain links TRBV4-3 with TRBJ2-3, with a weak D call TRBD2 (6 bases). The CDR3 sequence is CASSQGETGGITDTQYF. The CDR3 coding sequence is TGCGCCAGCAGCCAAGGAGAGACCGGGGGAATCACAGATACGCAGTATTTT.